The 26 T cell receptor beta chains in this list originate from one sample, sequenced in a study of cytomegalovirus exposure and HLA in healthy donors. Researchers ran the PCR with 60 Vbeta and 13 Jbeta primers. Only in-frame clones appear in the TCRdb table, and some are missing; sequencing was by immunoSEQ multiplex PCR. Of around 190,000 clones in the sample, approximately 80% were seen once. Sequences were obtained from PBMCs. These receptor sequences come from a middle-aged man in good health and CMV-seropositive.

This clone has just a few counts. The chain combines TRBV10-1 with TRBJ1-1; no definite D call. There are 15 residues in the CDR3. The germline CDR1 and CDR2 sequences are WNHNN and SYGVQD (reference sequence). Trimming cost V 7 bases and J 5 bases, with 20 bases left between them. The CDR3 region is CASILDPRGDTEAFF. Written as DNA, the CDR3 is TGCGCCAGCATTCTAGACCCCCGCGGGGATACTGAAGCTTTCTTT.

This rearrangement joins TRBV5-4 to TRBJ2-7; 12 nucleotides match TRBD2. The germline gives CDR1 SGHNT, CDR2 YYREEE (reference sequence). The CDR3 is made up of 16 amino acids. Trimming took 4 bases from V and 5 from J; bases not matched to a gene: 10. The DNA of the CDR3 is TGTGCCAGCAGCCCGACAGCTAGCGGGGGGGGAAACGAGCAGTACTTC. It encodes CASSPTASGGGNEQYF.

The chain uses TRBV7-3 and TRBJ2-5, with 8 bases aligning to TRBD1. Germline V gene lookup returns CDR1 SGHTA and CDR2 FQGTGA. The CDR3 has 15 amino acids. After removal of 2 bases from V and 1 base from J, the junction contained 3 bases not matched to a gene. The CDR3 DNA reads TGTGCCAGCAGCTTACAGGGACAGGTCCAAGAGACCCAGTACTTC. Amino acids: CASSLQGQVQETQYF.

The chain has TRBV21-1 and TRBJ2-5; the table's D gene call, TRBD1, was not cross checked with the DNA. TRBV21-1 is a known pseudogene. This CDR3 region has 15 residues. The CDR3 reads CASSFNRVLRETQYF. Here the CDR3 DNA reads TGTGCCAGCAGTTTTAACAGGGTTTTGCGTGAGACCCAGTACTTC.

The V and J genes are TRBV10-3 and TRBJ2-3; TRBD2 aligns across 12 bases. The CDR3 is made up of 17 amino acids. J was trimmed by 3 bases and V by 8 bases; bases with no gene match: 12. The V gene's germline CDR1 is ENHRY and CDR2 SYGVKD. The CDR3 DNA reads as TGTGCCATCGCTAGCGGGGGGGCCCGAGGTAGTACAGATACGCAGTATTTT. Encoded protein: CAIASGGARGSTDTQYF.

The genes are TRBV11-2 and TRBJ2-1; 13 nucleotides match TRBD2. J was trimmed by 6 bases and V by 1 base; bases with no gene match: 3. Per the germline V gene, CDR1 is SGHAT and CDR2 is FQNNGV. The CDR3 has 16 residues. CDR3 bases: TGTGCCAGCAGCTTAGGGGGACTAGCGGGAATCAATGAGCAGTTCTTC. Its translation is CASSLGGLAGINEQFF.

The V call is TRBV10-1, the J call TRBJ2-2; TRBD1 matches 10 bases. CDR3 size: 16 residues. The germline gives CDR1 WNHNN, CDR2 SYGVQD (reference sequence). Trimming took 3 bases from V and 4 from J; bases not matched to a gene: 5. CDR3 sequence: CASSEGGTGATGELFF. CDR3 sequence (DNA): TGCGCCAGCAGTGAAGGAGGGACAGGGGCCACCGGGGAGCTGTTTTTT.

V usage is TRBV19 and J usage is TRBJ1-2, with 10 bases matching TRBD1. The V gene end was trimmed by 3 bases and the J gene end by 7 bases; junction bases not matched to a gene: 5. Germline CDR1 LNHDA, CDR2 SQIVND (reference sequence). The CDR3 consists of 14 residues. The CDR3 reads CASSIPGQGSGYTF. The CDR3 coding sequence is TGTGCCAGTAGTATTCCGGGACAGGGGTCTGGCTACACCTTC.

The chain carries TRBV7-6 and TRBJ2-1, with 9 positions matching TRBD1. V shed 3 bases and J 7 bases; nucleotides not matched to a gene: 7. CDR3 length: 15 amino acids. Germline-derived CDR1 and CDR2 are SGHVS and FNYEAQ. This CDR3 reads CASSFRDREGNEQFF. CDR3 DNA sequence: TGTGCCAGCAGCTTCCGGGACAGGGAAGGGAATGAGCAGTTCTTC.

This clone was seen a handful of times. The chain has TRBV29-1 and TRBJ1-1; D is possibly TRBD1 (6 bases). Trimming removed 7 bases at V and 5 bases at J, with 17 bases between. Germline CDR1 is SQVTM and CDR2 is ANQGSEA. The CDR3 runs 13 residues. This CDR3 reads CSATDRIGTEAFF. The CDR3 nucleotides read TGCAGCGCTACGGACAGAATTGGGACTGAAGCTTTCTTT.

This clone was counted only a few times. The chain carries TRBV7-9 and TRBJ1-2; 7 bases fit TRBD1. The ends lost 9 bases at V and 2 bases at J; junction bases unmatched: 15. This CDR3 contains 16 residues. The V gene's germline CDR1 is SEHNR and CDR2 FQNEAQ (reference sequence). CDR3 protein: CASRGQGKGRNYGYTF. The CDR3 region has the DNA TGTGCCAGTAGGGGGCAGGGAAAAGGGAGGAACTATGGCTACACCTTC.

J is TRBJ1-1 and V is TRBV5-4; 9 nucleotides line up with TRBD1. Germline V gives CDR1 SGHNT, CDR2 YYREEE (reference sequence). This CDR3 has 16 amino acids. The trim removed 6 bases at V and 3 bases at J, leaving 12 bases unmatched. CDR3 DNA sequence: TGTGCCAGCACCTACCCGGGACAGGGTAGGGACACTGAAGCTTTCTTT. Amino acids: CASTYPGQGRDTEAFF.

The chain is built from TRBV5-6 and TRBJ1-2; D remains unclear. CDR1 is SGHDT, CDR2 YYEEEE, per germline. The CDR3 covers 13 residues. The V end was cut by 4 bases, the J end by 4 bases, with 11 bases between. CDR3 in DNA: TGTGCCAGCAGCCCCGGGAGAATCTATGGCTACACCTTC. Amino acid sequence: CASSPGRIYGYTF.

V is TRBV6-1 and J is TRBJ1-5; a weak D match, TRBD1 (5 bases). Germline-derived CDR1 and CDR2 are MNHNS and SASEGT. This CDR3 has 15 amino acids. V dropped 5 bases and J dropped 0 bases, with 11 bases sitting between them. The chain's CDR3 is CASSLTVYSNQPQHF. The DNA of the CDR3 is TGTGCCAGCAGTTTGACAGTTTATAGCAATCAGCCCCAGCATTTT.

The rearrangement joins TRBV27 to TRBJ2-7, with 8 bases lining up with TRBD2. J gave up 0 bases and V 4 bases, and 5 bases lay outside the gene matches. The CDR3 spans 15 residues. Germline CDR1 and CDR2: MNHEY and SMNVEV (reference sequence). CDR3 sequence (DNA): TGTGCCAGCAGTTATGGTAGCGGGATCTCCTACGAGCAGTACTTC. It codes for CASSYGSGISYEQYF.

This clone appeared once. This chain uses TRBV28 with TRBJ1-5; a possible D gene is TRBD1 (6 bases). Germline lookup yields CDR1 MDHEN and CDR2 SYDVKM. V gave up 6 bases and J gave up 6 bases, with 18 bases separating them. CDR3 length equals 15 residues. This CDR3 is CASSPAGGGFQPQHF. In DNA form, the CDR3 reads TGTGCCAGCAGCCCCGCGGGGGGCGGTTTTCAGCCCCAGCATTTT.

The chain carries TRBV5-1 and TRBJ2-5; D gene unclear. This CDR3 is 14 amino acids long. Trimming took 4 bases from V and 7 from J, leaving 17 bases between them. Germline V gene lookup returns CDR1 SGHRS and CDR2 YFSETQ. This CDR3 reads CASSALWAWVTQYF. CDR3 DNA: TGCGCCAGCAGCGCGTTGTGGGCCTGGGTGACCCAGTACTTC.

The gene calls are TRBV5-5 and TRBJ2-7; TRBD2 aligns across 9 bases. The CDR3 contains 16 residues. J gave up 7 bases and V 4 bases, and 15 bases lay outside the gene matches. CDR1 and CDR2 from the germline V gene are SGHKS and YYEKEE (reference sequence). The CDR3 DNA sequence: TGTGCCAGCAGCATCGGACTAGCGAGCCGGACTGGGGAGCAGTACTTC. Amino acid sequence: CASSIGLASRTGEQYF.

The rearrangement joins TRBV9 to TRBJ1-2; the D gene is possibly TRBD1 (6 bases). Trimming took off 3 bases at V and 4 bases at J, with 19 bases between the two ends. The CDR3 extends over 16 amino acids. Germline assignment: CDR1 SGDLS and CDR2 YYNGEE. The CDR3 here is CASSASIPGQLYGYTF. Written as DNA, the CDR3 is TGTGCCAGCAGCGCATCTATCCCAGGACAGCTCTATGGCTACACCTTC.

This clone was observed a single time. V gene TRBV28 combines with J gene TRBJ1-3; no reliable D call. The CDR3 totals 13 residues. V gave up 6 bases and J gave up 0 bases, with 6 bases separating them. Looked up from germline, CDR1 is MDHEN and CDR2 is SYDVKM. The CDR3 spells CASSLSSGNTIYF. DNA of the CDR3: TGTGCCAGCAGCCTAAGCTCTGGAAACACCATATATTTT.

In this sample, this clone turned up once. V usage is TRBV5-1 and J usage is TRBJ2-5, with 7 bases that match TRBD2. This CDR3 is built from 16 residues. V was clipped by 0 bases and J by 2 bases; unmatched bases: 7. CDR1 and CDR2 from the germline V gene are SGHRS and YFSETQ. DNA for the CDR3: TGCGCCAGCAGCTTGGATGTTATGGGAGGGCAAGAGACCCAGTACTTC. Amino acids: CASSLDVMGGQETQYF.

The rearrangement links TRBV5-5 to TRBJ2-1; D uncertain. Between the trimmed V and J ends, which lost 7 bases and 4 bases, there was a span of 9 bases. The germline V gene encodes CDR1 SGHKS and CDR2 YYEKEE (reference sequence). CDR3 length: 12 amino acids. CDR3 bases: TGTGCCAGCGCAGGCCCATACAATGAGCAGTTCTTC. Translated: CASAGPYNEQFF.

The V and J genes are TRBV14 and TRBJ2-7; possible D gene TRBD2, 7 bases. Looked up from germline, CDR1 is SGHDN and CDR2 is FVKESK. V lost 3 bases and J lost 7, with 13 bases in between. The CDR3 spans 13 residues. The CDR3 loop is CASSHSGGGEQYF. CDR3 sequence (DNA): TGTGCCAGCAGCCACTCGGGGGGCGGAGAGCAGTACTTC. The full variable domain, in which reference TRBV14 and TRBJ2-7 provide the parts outside the CDR3, is EAGVTQFPSHSVIEKGQTVTLRCDPISGHDNLYWYRRVMGKEIKFLLHFVKESKQDESGMPNNRFLAERTGGTYSTLKVQPAELEDSGVYFCASSHSGGGEQYFGPGTRLTVT.

The V call is TRBV28, the J call TRBJ2-1; D uncertain. Trimming pared 7 bases from V and 4 bases from J, leaving 11 bases between. Germline CDR1 and CDR2: MDHEN and SYDVKM. CDR3 length equals 13 residues. The CDR3 protein is CASTPRSYNEQFF. The CDR3 DNA follows: TGTGCCAGCACGCCTAGATCTTACAATGAGCAGTTCTTC.

The chain combines TRBV10-1 with TRBJ1-1, with TRBD1 matching over 8 bases. This CDR3 comprises 13 residues. The germline CDR1 and CDR2 sequences are WNHNN and SYGVQD (reference sequence). J was trimmed by 6 bases and V by 6 bases; bases with no gene match: 6. This CDR3 reads CASSRDRGAEAFF. In nucleotides, the CDR3 is TGCGCCAGCAGCAGAGACAGGGGTGCTGAAGCTTTCTTT.

This sequence joins TRBV7-3 and TRBJ2-3; D is undetermined. CDR1 and CDR2 from the germline V gene are SGHTA and FQGTGA. Trimming removed 7 bases at V and 0 bases at J, with 20 bases between. The CDR3 spans 17 residues. The CDR3 DNA reads TGTGCCAGCATCCCCCTCAGGCTTGACGGAAGCACAGATACGCAGTATTTT. Translating it yields CASIPLRLDGSTDTQYF. The full variable domain, completed using reference TRBV7-3 and TRBJ2-3, is GAGVSQTPSNKVTEKGKYVELRCDPISGHTALYWYRQSLGQGPEFLIYFQGTGAADDSGLPNDRFFAVRPEGSVSTLKIQRTERGDSAVYLCASIPLRLDGSTDTQYFGPGTRLTVL.